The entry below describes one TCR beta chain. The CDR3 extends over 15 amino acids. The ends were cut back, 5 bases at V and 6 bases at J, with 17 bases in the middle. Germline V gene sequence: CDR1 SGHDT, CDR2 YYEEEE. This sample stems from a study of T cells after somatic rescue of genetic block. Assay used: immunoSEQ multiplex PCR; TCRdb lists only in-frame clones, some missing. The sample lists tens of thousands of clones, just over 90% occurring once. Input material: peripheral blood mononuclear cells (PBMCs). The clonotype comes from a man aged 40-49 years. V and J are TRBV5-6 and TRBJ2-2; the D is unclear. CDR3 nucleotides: TGTGCCAGCAGGAACGGGTCTAGGTCTCCCGGGGAGCTGTTTTTT. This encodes CASRNGSRSPGELFF.